This T cell receptor beta chain was observed in a study of graft-versus-host responses after intestinal transplantation. As to this clone: Its antigen is unidentified. This sample also contains other DNA sequences that code for the same CDR3.

Germline V gene sequence: CDR1 KGHSH, CDR2 LQKENI. The CDR3 extends over 13 amino acids. Between the trimmed V and J ends, which lost 1 base and 5 bases, there was a span of 8 bases. Using immunoSEQ multiplex PCR, the repertoire was profiled, and TCRdb retains in-frame clones only, with some absent. The repertoire holds approximately 39,000 clones, approximately 94% seen once, with 0.2% to 0.25% in the top ten. The input for sequencing was unstimulated CD4+ T cells sorted from spleen or lymph node cells, taken before transplant. The sequence was collected from a human donor who was the organ donor for an intestinal transplant. The chain is built from TRBV18 and TRBJ2-5; TRBD2 might be the D (7 bases). The CDR3 DNA reads TGTGCCAGCTCACCACGCGGGGGCGAGACCCAGTACTTC. This sequence encodes CASSPRGGETQYF.